The source of this T cell receptor (beta chain) is a study of T cell changes during pregnancy in multiple sclerosis. Clones were read by immunoSEQ multiplex PCR, and TCRdb kept only the in-frame ones, dropping some. The sample has 90,000 to 120,000 clones; about 94% are singletons. Germline V gene data show CDR1 as SGHNT and CDR2 as YYREEE (reference sequence). The CDR3 loop spans 14 amino acids. V lost 0 bases and J 6 bases, leaving 10 bases between the germline ends. This clonotype was obtained from a female donor with multiple sclerosis, enrolled in a pregnancy study. The rearrangement joins TRBV5-4 to TRBJ2-1; a possible D gene is TRBD2 (6 bases). This sample comprised peripheral blood, obtained before pregnancy. CDR3 in amino acids: CASSLVGGSNEQFF. CDR3 sequence (DNA): TGTGCCAGCAGCTTGGTTGGAGGGTCCAATGAGCAGTTCTTC.